This TCR beta chain was sequenced during a study of identical twins' blood T cells. This clonotype was counted ten times or more. Its antigen is not known. Sample barcodes were added at both library ends during cDNA synthesis. TCRdb called the 5' RACE reads again in MiXCR, with one record for every CDR3 protein. The sample holds 400,000 or so distinct CDR3 sequences, about 28% seen once. Germline CDR1 DFQATT, CDR2 SNEGSKA (reference sequence). J was trimmed by 1 base and V by 6 bases; bases with no gene match: 3. There are 13 residues in the CDR3. Overall study results and limits: Twins reportedly had markedly more similar V usage than unrelated donors, even among out-of-frame TCRbeta clonotypes.

The rearrangement uses TRBV20-1 and TRBJ1-1, with TRBD1 matching over 9 bases. Input material: PBMCs. The receptor comes from a woman between 18 and 50 years old in good health. The CDR3 spells CSAIQGANTEAFF. In DNA form, the CDR3 reads TGCAGTGCGATACAGGGGGCGAACACTGAAGCTTTCTTT.